This T cell receptor (beta chain) originates from a study of monozygotic twins with inflammatory bowel disease. Germline-derived CDR1 and CDR2 are MGHDK and SYGVNS. The CDR3 covers 15 residues. cDNA encoding TCRalpha and TCRbeta underwent two nested PCRs of roughly 15 and 9 cycles, each of which was followed by bead purification. From the 5' RACE reads, TCRdb lists one entry per CDR3 protein and no DNA. Here the sample table reports about 160,000 distinct CDR3 sequences. This receptor was obtained from a human donor with ulcerative colitis or Crohn's disease, or a healthy co-twin of an affected twin (not recorded which). Sample: blood. V usage is TRBV25-1 and J usage is TRBJ2-7; TCRdb picks TRBD2, but there is no DNA to check that call. The CDR3 reads CASSEWLAGADEQYF.